One T cell receptor beta chain is described in this entry. In its sample, this clone was seen a few times. What this receptor recognizes is not known. Base qualities are missing; no much larger clone stands one base away. These data come from a study of cytomegalovirus exposure and HLA in healthy donors (dated by TCRdb to the late 2010s). For the study in its entirety: An earlier analysis of fewer than 750 of the donors reported approximately 280 Gb of sequence data and 117 million unique TCR beta sequences obtained from around 180 million T cells. Around 320 gigabases of sequencing data and 70 million to 100 million unique TCR sequences were included in an early release covering around 600 HLA-typed donors. Of the roughly 400 genotyped donors, 65% to 90% were placed in the genetic ancestry cluster associated with self-reported Caucasian donors. The study aimed to test whether signatures of past pathogen exposure could be identified by cataloging public T cell receptors. The study used immunosequencing to profile the T cell repertoires of approximately 640 subjects and linked those repertoires to cytomegalovirus serostatus. In addition to the first cohort of 666 subjects, a separate validation cohort of 120 different subjects was used. To predict cytomegalovirus infection status, the study combined high-throughput TCR immunosequencing, statistical association of individual TCRs with disease status, and machine learning. A later analysis re-analyzed previously published TCR beta repertoires from about 730 donors and added high-resolution HLA genotyping to study TCR occurrence patterns. Rather than using new phenotypic data, the later analysis identified candidate immune exposures from TCR beta sequences and from how often those sequences occurred across donors. To decide whether each TCR beta V gene segment behaved as functional or pseudogenic, an earlier analysis of some 600 of the donors relied on high-throughput TCR beta sequencing. Donor age, sex, ethnicity and CMV serostatus were compiled together with the repertoire data. A later genetic analysis used genome-wide SNP genotypes for about three fifths of the roughly 700 donors, treating that subset as a discovery cohort. Every repertoire in the discovery cohort had been generated on one and the same sequencing platform. HLA typing included class I and class II loci at four-digit resolution. Typing coverage varied by locus: roughly 620-640 donors for A, B, C, DRB1 and DQB1; roughly 520 for DQA1; about 590 for DPA1; around 490 for DPB1. A few DR-DQ haplotypes were handled as single units for association and clustering because linkage in the cohort was strong. On average, 235,054 unique TCR beta nucleotide sequences were sequenced per donor among 350 to 400 genotyped donors of the cohort, with 15% to 20% of those sequences being non-productive. Points the paper makes about the study in general: In a later analysis, the rate of TCR association differed among HLA loci, with DRB1 alleles having the most associated TCRs and HLA-C alleles having the fewest. Three of the identified cytomegalovirus-associated TCR beta chains were confirmed in vitro to be specific for cytomegalovirus antigens. A cluster of highly shared sequence variants was judged likely to be a technical artifact of the sequencing pipeline. Linkage disequilibrium might explain the correlated functional status among segregating V segments, but an unknown experimental factor could not be ruled out. When HLA alleles, especially DR and DQ, strongly co-occurred, TCR associations were difficult to assign to individual alleles. Sequencing depth was assumed to be roughly uniform across donors in the presence/absence analyses, though that assumption may not hold. Because the 87-base-pair reads could not distinguish some IMGT-functional V segments, including TRBV6-2 and TRBV6-3, those segments were excluded. Because some donors lacked HLA typing at each locus, the association tests relied only on the typed subset. Broadly in line with IMGT annotations, most TCR beta V segments showed up in productive rearrangements about 90% or about 30% of the time in an earlier analysis of around 550 of the donors. A later analysis associated about 16,000 TCR beta sequences with specific HLA alleles at a false discovery rate of 0.05. Across donors, most TCR sequences were observed very rarely, whereas some public TCRs were present in many individuals. A further reported finding was that TCR beta sequences accurately predicted the HLA-A and HLA-B alleles for most subjects in the first cohort. This cohort had only TCR beta chains sequenced, and the lack of alpha or paired-chain data limited which features could be detected. Over 15 rarely observed V segments, including chromosome 9 orphons, were excluded from the earlier analysis of a few hundred of the donors because counts were too low. In both the original and validation cohorts, the classifier was reported to diagnose cytomegalovirus status with high specificity and sensitivity. A later analysis reported that several top co-occurrence clusters appeared linked to parvovirus B19, influenza, CMV and Epstein-Barr virus. In a later genetic analysis, a missense DCLRE1C variant was associated with V-gene and J-gene trimming of TCR beta chains, and the association was replicated in an independent cohort. In a later analysis, HLA-associated TCR beta chains were found to be more clonally expanded and to have lower generation probabilities than equally common non-associated chains. The only immune exposure information available for the cohort was CMV serostatus. A later genetic analysis reported fewer N-insertions in productive TCRs among donors in an Asian-associated ancestry cluster than the roughly 700-donor mean. According to a later analysis, most CMV-associated TCR beta chains appeared to be HLA-restricted, and the HLA associations seemed to be driven largely by CMV exposure. The study gave a list of over 150 TCR beta chains associated with cytomegalovirus. The authors suggested that the approach could potentially be generalized to other disease states and immunological phenotypes.

In total, around 600 healthy bone marrow donors made up the cohort. Cohort members were all nominally healthy when sampled, although unrecorded immune exposures were likely present. The donor tested CMV seropositive and was one of the 289 seropositive cohort members. Each donor provided a peripheral blood sample, and peripheral blood mononuclear cells were used for TCR beta sequencing. The Qiagen DNeasy Blood Extraction Kit was used to extract genomic DNA from the blood cell samples. The library was produced with the immunoSEQ multiplex PCR assay. The multiplex PCR relied on a mix of 60 forward primers for TCR Vbeta segments and 13 reverse primers for TCR Jbeta segments. Amplification of the CDR3 region of rearranged TCR beta genes was performed with a multiplex PCR assay on genomic DNA. The Illumina HiSeq System was used to sequence the amplified TCR beta libraries as 87-base-pair reads. As for the original processing: A later analysis counted about 80 million unique TCR beta chains across the 550 to 750 repertoires, and 10 million to 11 million of these chains were shared by at least two donors. To remove PCR and sequencing errors, raw reads were error-corrected and collapsed into unique sequences using a nearest-neighbor algorithm that merged closely related sequences. CDR3 sequences were aligned to IMGT reference sequences to assign V, D and J gene segments. For a sequence to be retained, a match of at least six nucleotides was required to both a V gene segment and a J gene segment. A rearrangement was called productive if the CDR3 had no stop codons and remained in frame with V and J, and every other rearrangement was called non-productive. CDR3 was defined according to IMGT convention as the region running from the second conserved V-encoded cysteine to the conserved J-encoded phenylalanine. The earlier analysis of approximately 500 of the donors excluded sequences that lacked an unambiguous match to a single V gene segment. An earlier analysis of 550 to 650 of the donors classified V segments as functional when productive rearrangements were above 56.7% and as segregating when the standard deviation between donors was above 5%. A statistical classification framework was built for diagnosing cytomegalovirus status from the catalog of TCR beta chain sequences. A later analysis assigned V and J genes by comparing TCR nucleotide sequences with IMGT/GENE-DB human TR gene sequences. A later analysis assigned CDR3 sequences and most-parsimonious VDJ recombination scenarios with the TCRdist pipeline. In a later analysis, every TCR beta chain was defined by the combination of its CDR3 amino acid sequence and its V-gene family, and reads without a unique V-gene family were dropped. A later analysis removed 500 to 600 highly shared, low-generation-probability nucleotide sequences to deal with suspected cross-contamination and a sequencing artifact. A later analysis calculated a clonal expansion index for each public chain from normalized within-repertoire ranks of inferred template counts. A later analysis computed generation probabilities with a VDJ recombination model fitted to out-of-frame rearrangements, and checked the results against IGoR. Hypergeometric tests were used in a later analysis to score TCR-TCR, TCR-HLA and TCR-CMV co-occurrence, with a repertoire-size bias correction applied to the TCR pairs. To estimate false discovery rates, a later analysis permuted the HLA or CMV assignments 20 times. In a later analysis, co-occurring TCRs were grouped using DBSCAN, with TCRdist sequence similarity added in when clustering inside HLA-allele-positive subsets. Co-occurrence clustering excluded repertoires with fewer than 30,000 or more than 120,000 public chains, plus five with anomalous nucleotide sharing. Not all clones reach the TCRdb copy of this immuneACCESS table, which keeps in-frame sequences only. Checked studies attribute under half of the gap to unresolved V genes and leave the rest unexplained. V, J and clone size reflect that table, while D and trimming were determined from the DNA. This sample has 150,000 or so clones in its table, and roughly 73% of those were observed once. The ten largest account for about 8% of the sample.

After removal of 5 bases from V and 4 bases from J, the junction retains 7 bases not matched to a gene. Measured from the cysteine to the phenylalanine, the CDR3 is 14 residues long. Only CDR3 DNA remains: 42 bases, in frame from the first base. According to the germline V gene, CDR1 reads SQVTM and CDR2 reads ANQGSEA. The sequenced sample consisted of PBMCs. The receptor chain draws on TRBV29-1 and TRBJ2-2; the central 7 bases match TRBD2. The sequence was obtained from a woman in her forties in good health and CMV-seropositive. The CDR3 is CSVRGRATTGELFF. In nucleotides, the sequence is TGCAGCGTTCGTGGGAGGGCCACCACCGGGGAGCTGTTTTTT.